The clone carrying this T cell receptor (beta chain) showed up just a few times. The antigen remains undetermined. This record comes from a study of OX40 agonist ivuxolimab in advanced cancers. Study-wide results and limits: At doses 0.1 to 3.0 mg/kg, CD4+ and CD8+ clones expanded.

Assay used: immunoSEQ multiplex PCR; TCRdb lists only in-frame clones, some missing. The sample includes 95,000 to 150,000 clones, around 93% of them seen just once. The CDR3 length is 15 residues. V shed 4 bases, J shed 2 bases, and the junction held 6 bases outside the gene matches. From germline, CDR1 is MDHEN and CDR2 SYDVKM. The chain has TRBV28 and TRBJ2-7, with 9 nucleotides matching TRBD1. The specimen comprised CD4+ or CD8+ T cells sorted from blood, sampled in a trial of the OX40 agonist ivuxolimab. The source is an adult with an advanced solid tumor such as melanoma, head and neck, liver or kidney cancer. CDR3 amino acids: CASSSFRQGAYEQYF. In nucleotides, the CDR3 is TGTGCCAGCAGTTCCTTTCGACAGGGGGCCTACGAGCAGTACTTC.